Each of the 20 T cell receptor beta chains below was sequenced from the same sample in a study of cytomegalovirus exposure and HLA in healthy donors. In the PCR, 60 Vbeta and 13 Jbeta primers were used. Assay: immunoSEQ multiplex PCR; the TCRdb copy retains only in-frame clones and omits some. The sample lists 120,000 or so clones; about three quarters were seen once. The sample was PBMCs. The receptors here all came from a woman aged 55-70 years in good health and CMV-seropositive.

Written as DNA, the CDR3 is TGTGCCAGCAGTTTAAGGGGGCTAGCGGGAGTCCTCGAGCAGTACTTC. Protein: CASSLRGLAGVLEQYF. The V and J genes are TRBV27 and TRBJ2-7; TRBD2 aligns across 10 bases. Looked up from germline, CDR1 is MNHEY and CDR2 is SMNVEV (reference sequence). CDR3 size: 16 residues. After removal of 2 bases from V and 6 bases from J, the junction contained 10 bases not matched to a gene.

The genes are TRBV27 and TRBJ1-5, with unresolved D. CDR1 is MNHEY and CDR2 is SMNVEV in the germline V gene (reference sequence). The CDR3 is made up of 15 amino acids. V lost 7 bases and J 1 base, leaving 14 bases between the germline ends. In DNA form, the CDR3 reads TGTGCCAGCACCAGCCTTGGAGAGAGCAATCAGCCCCAGCATTTT. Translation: CASTSLGESNQPQHF.

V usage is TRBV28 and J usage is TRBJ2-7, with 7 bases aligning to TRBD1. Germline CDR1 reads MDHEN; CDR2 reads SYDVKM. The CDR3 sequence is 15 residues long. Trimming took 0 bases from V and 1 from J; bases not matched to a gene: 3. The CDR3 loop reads CASSLWGTVSYEQYF. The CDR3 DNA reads TGTGCCAGCAGTTTATGGGGGACAGTTTCCTACGAGCAGTACTTC.

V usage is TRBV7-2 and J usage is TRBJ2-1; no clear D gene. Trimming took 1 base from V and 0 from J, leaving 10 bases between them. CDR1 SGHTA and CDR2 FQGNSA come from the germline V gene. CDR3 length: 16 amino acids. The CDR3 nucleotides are TGTGCCAGCAGCTTAGATGCGGCCAACTCCTACAATGAGCAGTTCTTC. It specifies CASSLDAANSYNEQFF. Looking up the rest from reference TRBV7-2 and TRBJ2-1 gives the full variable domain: GAGVSQSPSNKVTEKGKDVELRCDPISGHTALYWYRQSLGQGLEFLIYFQGNSAPDKSGLPSDRFSAERTGGSVSTLTIQRTQQEDSAVYLCASSLDAANSYNEQFFGPGTRLTVL.

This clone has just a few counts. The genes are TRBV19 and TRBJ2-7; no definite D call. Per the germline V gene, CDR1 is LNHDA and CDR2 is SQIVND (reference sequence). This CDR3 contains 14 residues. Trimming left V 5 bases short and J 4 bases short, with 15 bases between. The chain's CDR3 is CASSVEYYGYEQYF. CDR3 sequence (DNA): TGTGCCAGTAGTGTGGAGTACTACGGGTACGAGCAGTACTTC.

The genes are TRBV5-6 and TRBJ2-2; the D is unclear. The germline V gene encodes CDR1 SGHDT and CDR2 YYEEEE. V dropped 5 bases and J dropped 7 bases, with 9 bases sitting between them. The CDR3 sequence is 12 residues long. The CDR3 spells CASSPIGGELFF. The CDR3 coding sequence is TGTGCCAGCAGTCCGATCGGCGGGGAGCTGTTTTTT.

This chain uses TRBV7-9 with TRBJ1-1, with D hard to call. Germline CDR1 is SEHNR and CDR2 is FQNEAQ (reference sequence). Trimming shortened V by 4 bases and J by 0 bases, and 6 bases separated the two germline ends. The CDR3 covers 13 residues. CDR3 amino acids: CASSSVLNTEAFF. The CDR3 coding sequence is TGTGCCAGCAGCTCAGTTTTGAACACTGAAGCTTTCTTT.

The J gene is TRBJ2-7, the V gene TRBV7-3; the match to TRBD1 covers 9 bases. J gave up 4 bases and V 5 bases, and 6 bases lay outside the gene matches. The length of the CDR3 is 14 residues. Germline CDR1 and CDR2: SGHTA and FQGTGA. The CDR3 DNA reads TGTGCCAGCAGCGCCGGGACAGGGTTTTACGAGCAGTACTTC. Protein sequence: CASSAGTGFYEQYF.

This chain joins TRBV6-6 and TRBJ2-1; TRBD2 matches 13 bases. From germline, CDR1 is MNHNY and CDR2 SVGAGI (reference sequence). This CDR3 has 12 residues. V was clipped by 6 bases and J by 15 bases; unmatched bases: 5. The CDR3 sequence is CASRGLAGKRFF. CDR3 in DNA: TGTGCCAGCAGGGGACTAGCGGGAAAAAGGTTCTTC.

The CDR3 nucleotides are TGTGCCAGCAGCCTGAGGGGGGGCACTGAAGCTTTCTTT. Its translation is CASSLRGGTEAFF. The rearrangement uses TRBV2 and TRBJ1-1; D is possibly TRBD1 (6 bases). CDR1 SNHLY and CDR2 FYNNEI come from the germline V gene. Trimming removed 6 bases at V and 4 bases at J, with 12 bases between. This CDR3 comprises 13 residues.

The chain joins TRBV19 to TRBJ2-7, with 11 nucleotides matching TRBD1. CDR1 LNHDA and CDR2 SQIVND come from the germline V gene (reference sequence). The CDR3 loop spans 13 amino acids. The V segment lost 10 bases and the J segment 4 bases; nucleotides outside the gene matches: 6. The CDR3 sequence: CATGQGESYEQYF. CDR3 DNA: TGTGCCACGGGACAGGGGGAATCGTACGAGCAGTACTTC.

The CDR3 coding sequence is TGTGCCAGCAGCTTAGGGGTAGGTGCGGGAAGCTCCTACAATGAGCAGTTCTTC. This translates into CASSLGVGAGSSYNEQFF. This sequence joins TRBV7-2 and TRBJ2-1; D possibly corresponds to TRBD2 (6 bases). Germline V gene lookup returns CDR1 SGHTA and CDR2 FQGNSA. The CDR3 is made up of 18 amino acids. V lost 1 base to trimming and J lost 0 bases, with 16 bases between them. Drawing the rest from reference TRBV7-2 and TRBJ2-1, the complete variable domain is GAGVSQSPSNKVTEKGKDVELRCDPISGHTALYWYRQSLGQGLEFLIYFQGNSAPDKSGLPSDRFSAERTGGSVSTLTIQRTQQEDSAVYLCASSLGVGAGSSYNEQFFGPGTRLTVL.

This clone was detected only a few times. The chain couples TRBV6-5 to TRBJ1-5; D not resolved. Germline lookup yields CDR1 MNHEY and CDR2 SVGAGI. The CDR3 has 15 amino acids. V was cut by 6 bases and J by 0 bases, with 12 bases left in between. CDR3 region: CASSSSYDSNQPQHF. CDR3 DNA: TGTGCCAGCAGCAGTTCATACGATAGCAATCAGCCCCAGCATTTT.

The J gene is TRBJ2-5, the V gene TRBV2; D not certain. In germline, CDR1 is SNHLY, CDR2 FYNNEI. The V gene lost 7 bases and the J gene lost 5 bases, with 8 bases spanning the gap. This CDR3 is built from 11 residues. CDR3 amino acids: CASKESETQYF. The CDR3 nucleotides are TGTGCCAGCAAGGAGTCGGAGACCCAGTACTTC.

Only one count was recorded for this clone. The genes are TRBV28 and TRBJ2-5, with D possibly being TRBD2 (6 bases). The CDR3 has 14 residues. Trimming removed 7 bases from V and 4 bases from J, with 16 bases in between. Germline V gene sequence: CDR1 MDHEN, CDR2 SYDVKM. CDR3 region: CASIPSGGLETQYF. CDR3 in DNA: TGTGCCAGCATCCCCTCCGGGGGATTAGAGACCCAGTACTTC.

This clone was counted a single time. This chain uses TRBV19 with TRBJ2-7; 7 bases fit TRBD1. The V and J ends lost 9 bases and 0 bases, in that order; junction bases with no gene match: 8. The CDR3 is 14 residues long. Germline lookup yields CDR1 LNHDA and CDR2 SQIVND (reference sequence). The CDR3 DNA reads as TGTGCCAGCGCCTCGACAGGGTTCTCCTACGAGCAGTACTTC. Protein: CASASTGFSYEQYF.

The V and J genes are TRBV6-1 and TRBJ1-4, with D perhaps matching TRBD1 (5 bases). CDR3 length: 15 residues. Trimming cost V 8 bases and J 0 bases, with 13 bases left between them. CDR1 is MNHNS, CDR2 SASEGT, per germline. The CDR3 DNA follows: TGTGCCAGCCGGCTTTCCAGGGCAACTAATGAAAAACTGTTTTTT. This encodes CASRLSRATNEKLFF.

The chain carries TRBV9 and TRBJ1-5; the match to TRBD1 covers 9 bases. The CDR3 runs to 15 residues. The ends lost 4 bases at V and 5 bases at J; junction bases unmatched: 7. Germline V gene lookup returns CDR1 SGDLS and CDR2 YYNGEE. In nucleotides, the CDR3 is TGTGCCAGCAGCCCGGGGACAGGGCCCCATCAGCCCCAGCATTTT. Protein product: CASSPGTGPHQPQHF.

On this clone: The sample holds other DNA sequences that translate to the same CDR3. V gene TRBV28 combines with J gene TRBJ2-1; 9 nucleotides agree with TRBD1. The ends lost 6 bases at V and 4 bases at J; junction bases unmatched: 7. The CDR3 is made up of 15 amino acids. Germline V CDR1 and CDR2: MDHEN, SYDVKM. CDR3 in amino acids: CASSYRDRAYNEQFF. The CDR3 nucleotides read TGTGCCAGCAGCTACCGGGACAGGGCTTACAATGAGCAGTTCTTC.

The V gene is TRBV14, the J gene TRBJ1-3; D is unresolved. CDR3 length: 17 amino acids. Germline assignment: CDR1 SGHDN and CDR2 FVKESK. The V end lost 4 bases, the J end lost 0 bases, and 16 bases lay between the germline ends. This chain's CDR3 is CASSPTGGRSSGNTIYF. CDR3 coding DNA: TGTGCCAGCAGCCCCACGGGAGGGAGAAGCTCTGGAAACACCATATATTTT.